This T cell receptor (beta chain) was captured by sequencing in a study of CD8+CD57+ T cells in acquired aplastic anemia. The patients chosen for sequencing had shown expansion of CD8+CD57+ cells (detected by flow cytometry). This CDR3 spans 16 amino acids. Trimming removed 5 bases at V and 2 bases at J, with 15 bases between. Looked up from germline, CDR1 is KGHDR and CDR2 is SFDVKD. TCR beta VDJ and CDR3 profiles were obtained from a genomic DNA template. TCRdb itself ran the reads through MiXCR, one entry per CDR3 protein. Of a few hundred thousand distinct CDR3 sequences listed, approximately 60% are singletons.

The receptor's source is a human donor with aplastic anemia. The chain has TRBV24-1 and TRBJ2-1; D is perhaps TRBD1 or TRBD2 (5 bases each). The source material was sorted CD4+, CD8+, or CD8+CD57+ T cells (not recorded which) from PBMCs. CDR3 bases: TGTGCCACCAGTGGGGTTTTAGGGACCACCTACAATGAGCAGTTCTTC. Amino acid sequence: CATSGVLGTTYNEQFF.